This TCR beta chain was profiled in a study of T cells in Graves' hyperthyroidism and ophthalmopathy. Notes on the study in general: Classification by a 13 V-J model distinguished ophthalmopathy from stable hyperthyroidism.

In the case of this clonotype: Its specificity is not known.

Trimming removed 2 bases from V and 1 base from J, with 9 bases in between. The CDR3 runs to 16 residues. Looked up from germline, CDR1 is SGHTA and CDR2 is FQGNSA. It was RNA transcripts that yielded the amplified TCR beta CDR3 regions. Initially, a first-round RT-PCR of the TCR CDR3 employed the HTBI primer set. MiXCR, run by TCRdb on the multiplex PCR reads, gives a single entry per CDR3 protein. Of nearly 750,000 distinct CDR3 sequences in the sample, just over 35% were seen once. V and J are TRBV7-2 and TRBJ2-6; D gene ambiguous. The sample was blood. The TCR comes from a woman aged 40 to 49 with Graves' hyperthyroidism. CDR3 bases: TGTGCCAGCAGCTTACGTGGGGTGTCTGGGGCCAACGTCCTGACTTTC. It encodes CASSLRGVSGANVLTF. Looking up the rest from reference TRBV7-2 and TRBJ2-6 gives the full variable domain: GAGVSQSPSNKVTEKGKDVELRCDPISGHTALYWYRQSLGQGLEFLIYFQGNSAPDKSGLPSDRFSAERTGGSVSTLTIQRTQQEDSAVYLCASSLRGVSGANVLTFGAGSRLTVL.